These 4 T cell receptor beta chains originate from one sample sequenced in a study of blood T cell repertoires in COVID-19. Sequencing used immunoSEQ multiplex PCR; TCRdb keeps in-frame clones, though not all of them. The sample records 73,000 or so clones, about 70% being singletons. Sequences were obtained from peripheral blood. The receptor source for this set is a man in his sixties with acute or convalescent COVID-19.

This sequence joins TRBV12-3 or TRBV12-4 and TRBJ1-5, with TRBD1 matching over 9 bases. There are 12 residues in the CDR3. With 11 bases clipped from V and 7 bases from J, the junction kept 6 bases outside the gene matches. The CDR3 DNA follows: TGTGCCGAAGGGACAGGGAGACAGCCCCAGCATTTT. This encodes CAEGTGRQPQHF.

The CDR3 DNA reads as TGTGCCAGCAGGGGGACTCAGGGGGCTGGAGGCTACACCTTC. This translates into CASRGTQGAGGYTF. The V and J genes are TRBV25-1 and TRBJ1-2; TRBD1 matches 8 bases. This CDR3 contains 14 residues. Trimming removed 6 bases from V and 8 bases from J; junction bases left unmatched: 11. The germline CDR1 and CDR2 sequences are MGHDK and SYGVNS.

The rearrangement links TRBV27 to TRBJ2-7, with D uncertain. Germline values: CDR1 MNHEY, CDR2 SMNVEV (reference sequence). The CDR3 covers 12 residues. V was pared by 5 bases and J by 4 bases, with 9 bases between. The CDR3 region is CASSILGYEQYF. In DNA form, the CDR3 reads TGTGCCAGCAGTATCCTCGGGTACGAGCAGTACTTC.

V and J are TRBV3-1 (or the pseudogene TRBV3-2) and TRBJ2-5; 9 nucleotides align to TRBD1. CDR1 is LGHDT and CDR2 is YNNKEL in the germline V gene (reference sequence). This CDR3 spans 14 amino acids. Trimming took 2 bases from V and 7 from J; bases not matched to a gene: 5. The chain's CDR3 is CASSQPDRGGTQYF. CDR3 in DNA: TGTGCCAGCAGCCAACCAGACAGGGGGGGGACCCAGTACTTC.